This entry describes one T cell receptor beta chain. The data derive from a study of blood T cell repertoires in COVID-19. Data came from immunoSEQ multiplex PCR; TCRdb stores just in-frame clones and leaves some out. The data show about 89,000 clones, roughly 90% seen once. This CDR3 is built from 15 residues. Germline CDR1 SGHRS, CDR2 YFSETQ. V lost 4 bases and J 0 bases, leaving 13 bases between the germline ends. The specimen was peripheral blood. This chain links TRBV5-1 with TRBJ1-1, with D possibly TRBD1 on 5 matching bases. This receptor was obtained from a man older than 75 with active or convalescent COVID-19. DNA for the CDR3: TGCGCCAGCAGCCAGAGCGGAGGGGTGAACACTGAAGCTTTCTTT. This sequence encodes CASSQSGGVNTEAFF.